These 20 T cell receptor beta chains originate from one sample sequenced in a study of shared clonotypes between healthy human individuals (TCRdb year 2020). For the CD8 naive samples, CD45RO-negative cells were positively selected for CCR7, yielding a CD45RA+CCR7+ population from which TemRA cells were excluded. The library was obtained by the immunoSEQ multiplex PCR assay. Imported from immuneACCESS, the table was reduced by TCRdb to in-frame sequences with V and J called. These copies leave out some clones; in studies compared against another copy, an unresolved V gene accounts for under half, and the cause of the remainder is not known. The sample has some 600,000 clones on record, around 96% of them singletons. 0.095% to 0.13% of the sample is taken by the ten largest. The sequencing input was naive CD8+ T cells sorted from blood. Reading the label with the study, this specimen's cell subset or site is: CD45RA+CCR7+. The source of these receptors is a woman aged 30 to 39 in good health.

The rearrangement uses TRBV6-1 and TRBJ1-1, with D hard to call. The CDR3 runs to 14 residues. Looked up from germline, CDR1 is MNHNS and CDR2 is SASEGT. With 3 bases removed from V and 3 bases from J, the gap between germline ends came to 11 bases. The CDR3 loop reads CASSERWRDTEAFF. CDR3 coding DNA: TGTGCCAGCAGTGAGAGATGGAGGGACACTGAAGCTTTCTTT.

The chain recombines TRBV28 with TRBJ2-7; D may be TRBD1 or TRBD2 (7 bases each). The CDR3 sequence is 15 residues long. Germline assignment: CDR1 MDHEN and CDR2 SYDVKM. V shed 2 bases and J shed 5 bases, with 16 bases lying between them. This CDR3 is CASSLQGGGPDEQYF. The DNA for the CDR3 is TGTGCCAGCAGTTTACAGGGGGGAGGGCCGGACGAGCAGTACTTC.

This clone was picked up one time. Other DNA sequences in the sample encode the same CDR3. V gene TRBV28 combines with J gene TRBJ1-5; D not certain. The germline V and J ends were trimmed by 3 bases and 6 bases, with 3 bases remaining between them. Germline values: CDR1 MDHEN, CDR2 SYDVKM. The CDR3 contains 11 residues. Here the CDR3 reads CASSFSQPQHF. As DNA, the CDR3 is TGTGCCAGCAGTTTTTCTCAGCCCCAGCATTTT.

This chain connects TRBV4-1 to TRBJ2-7; perhaps TRBD1 as D (7 bases). This CDR3 comprises 19 residues. Trimming removed 0 bases from V and 5 bases from J, with 26 bases in between. Germline V gene sequence: CDR1 MGHRA, CDR2 YSYEKL. The CDR3 here is CASSQERPLEEGQRDEQYF. CDR3 bases: TGCGCCAGCAGCCAAGAAAGGCCCTTAGAGGAGGGACAGCGTGACGAGCAGTACTTC.

DNA for the CDR3: TGCGCCAGCAGCCCCCCTCCAAGCTCTGGAAACACCATATATTTT. It is translated as CASSPPPSSGNTIYF. The J gene is TRBJ1-3, the V gene TRBV4-1; unclear D gene. Germline V gene lookup returns CDR1 MGHRA and CDR2 YSYEKL. There are 15 residues in the CDR3. V shed 4 bases and J shed 0 bases, with 10 bases lying between them.

This chain uses TRBV6-5 with TRBJ2-2, with 8 bases fitting TRBD1. The length of the CDR3 is 16 residues. Germline V gene lookup returns CDR1 MNHEY and CDR2 SVGAGI. The J segment lost 5 bases and the V segment lost 1 base, leaving 6 bases of the junction unmatched. The CDR3 loop is CASSYYPGGGTGELFF. The CDR3 coding sequence is TGTGCCAGCAGTTACTACCCAGGGGGCGGTACCGGGGAGCTGTTTTTT.

The gene calls are TRBV13 and TRBJ2-7, with 8 bases fitting TRBD1. There are 14 residues in the CDR3. V shed 0 bases and J 4 bases; nucleotides not matched to a gene: 2. Germline loops: CDR1 PRHDT, CDR2 FYEKMQ (reference sequence). The CDR3 reads CASSLGTGEYEQYF. The CDR3 DNA is TGTGCCAGCAGCTTAGGGACAGGGGAGTACGAGCAGTACTTC. Full variable domain (outside the CDR3, taken from reference TRBV13 and TRBJ2-7): AAGVIQSPRHLIKEKRETATLKCYPIPRHDTVYWYQQGPGQDPQFLISFYEKMQSDKGSIPDRFSAQQFSDYHSELNMSSLELGDSALYFCASSLGTGEYEQYFGPGTRLTVT.

V and J are TRBV29-1 and TRBJ2-5; possibly TRBD1 for D (6 bases). Trimming took off 4 bases at V and 4 bases at J, with 22 bases between the two ends. The CDR3 has 16 residues. The germline V gene has CDR1 SQVTM and CDR2 ANQGSEA. CDR3 sequence reads: CSVGLGDIGPRETQYF. Here the CDR3 DNA reads TGCAGCGTTGGTCTTGGGGACATCGGTCCAAGAGAGACCCAGTACTTC. Together with reference TRBV29-1 and TRBJ2-5, the CDR3 gives the full variable domain: SAVISQKPSRDICQRGTSLTIQCQVDSQVTMMFWYRQQPGQSLTLIATANQGSEATYESGFVIDKFPISRPNLTFSTLTVSNMSPEDSSIYLCSVGLGDIGPRETQYFGPGTRLLVL.

The gene calls are TRBV13 and TRBJ2-4, with D perhaps assigned TRBD1 or TRBD2 (5 bases each). CDR1 is PRHDT and CDR2 is FYEKMQ in the germline V gene (reference sequence). This CDR3 contains 17 residues. The V and J ends lost 5 bases and 0 bases respectively, with 17 bases between them. CDR3 coding DNA: TGTGCCAGCAGCCCCGTTGAGGGGCCACTAGCCAAAAACATTCAGTACTTC. Its protein product is CASSPVEGPLAKNIQYF.

The V call is TRBV5-1, the J call TRBJ2-5, with D possibly TRBD2 on 5 matching bases. The CDR3 extends over 13 amino acids. The V end lost 2 bases, the J end lost 7 bases, and 12 bases lay between the germline ends. In germline, CDR1 is SGHRS, CDR2 YFSETQ. Written as DNA, the CDR3 is TGCGCCAGCAGCTTCGTGGCGAGCGGGACCCAGTACTTC. This sequence encodes CASSFVASGTQYF.

A single count supports this clone. CDR3 nucleotide sequence: TGTGCCAGCAGCCCGGGGACAGGGCACCGAGAGACCCAGTACTTC. The encoded protein is CASSPGTGHRETQYF. The rearrangement links TRBV28 to TRBJ2-5; 9 nucleotides line up with TRBD1. Germline V gene lookup returns CDR1 MDHEN and CDR2 SYDVKM. Trimming cost V 6 bases and J 4 bases; bases outside gene matches: 9. There are 15 residues in the CDR3. The variable domain in full, with the rest retrieved from reference TRBV28 and TRBJ2-5, is DVKVTQSSRYLVKRTGEKVFLECVQDMDHENMFWYRQDPGLGLRLIYFSYDVKMKEKGDIPEGYSVSREKKERFSLILESASTNQTSMYLCASSPGTGHRETQYFGPGTRLLVL.

This sequence joins TRBV7-6 and TRBJ2-1; unclear D gene. CDR1 is SGHVS, CDR2 FNYEAQ, per germline. V was pared by 1 base and J by 9 bases, with 10 bases between. The CDR3 has 13 amino acids. The CDR3 loop is CASSLGTRSEQFF. CDR3 nucleotides: TGTGCCAGCAGCTTAGGGACCCGCAGTGAGCAGTTCTTC.

This clone came up once. The chain has TRBV2 and TRBJ1-3; no definite D call. Germline V gives CDR1 SNHLY, CDR2 FYNNEI. Trimming left V 1 base short and J 7 bases short, with 2 bases between. This CDR3 has 11 residues. The CDR3 region is CASSEGNTIYF. The CDR3 nucleotides read TGTGCCAGCAGTGAAGGGAACACCATATATTTT.

This rearrangement joins TRBV28 to TRBJ2-6; TRBD1 aligns across 8 bases. V lost 6 bases, J lost 0 bases, and 7 bases stayed unmatched. CDR1 is MDHEN, CDR2 SYDVKM, per germline. The CDR3 loop spans 17 amino acids. CDR3 region: CASSKGTGHSGANVLTF. The CDR3 DNA follows: TGTGCCAGCAGCAAGGGGACAGGTCACTCTGGGGCCAACGTCCTGACTTTC.

The chain recombines TRBV7-9 with TRBJ2-5; 10 nucleotides match TRBD1. This CDR3 region has 14 residues. Germline V gene lookup returns CDR1 SEHNR and CDR2 FQNEAQ (reference sequence). After removal of 1 base from V and 5 bases from J, the junction contained 1 base not matched to a gene. CDR3 amino acids: CASSLEDRGETQYF. DNA of the CDR3: TGTGCCAGCAGCTTAGAGGACAGGGGGGAGACCCAGTACTTC.

V and J are TRBV7-9 and TRBJ2-3; no definite D call. The CDR3 is made up of 10 amino acids. CDR1 is SEHNR and CDR2 is FQNEAQ in the germline V gene (reference sequence). Trimming pared 10 bases from V and 5 bases from J, leaving 7 bases between. The CDR3 loop reads CATRRDTQYF. The CDR3 DNA sequence: TGTGCCACCCGACGAGATACGCAGTATTTT.

The chain joins TRBV28 to TRBJ2-5; D gene uncertain. The CDR3 has 14 residues. V was cut by 10 bases and J by 3 bases, with 18 bases left in between. Germline CDR1 reads MDHEN; CDR2 reads SYDVKM. The CDR3 DNA sequence: TGTGCCATCACCACGATACGCCGGGAAGAGACCCAGTACTTC. Translating it yields CAITTIRREETQYF.

J is TRBJ2-5 and V is TRBV5-8; 8 positions match TRBD2. Losses at the gene ends were 7 bases for V and 5 bases for J; bases not matched to a gene: 7. The CDR3 loop spans 13 amino acids. Germline lookup yields CDR1 SGHTS and CDR2 YDEGEE. This CDR3 is CASGREVGETQYF. The CDR3 coding sequence is TGTGCCAGCGGGCGGGAGGTGGGGGAGACCCAGTACTTC.

The rearrangement uses TRBV6-5 and TRBJ1-1; D is unresolved. CDR1 is MNHEY and CDR2 is SVGAGI in the germline V gene. V was pared by 7 bases and J by 3 bases, with 15 bases between. The CDR3 sequence is 14 residues long. The CDR3 sequence: CASTTGIGDTEAFF. The DNA of the CDR3 is TGTGCCAGCACCACGGGGATTGGGGACACTGAAGCTTTCTTT.

The chain combines TRBV6-1 with TRBJ1-2, with 7 bases aligning to TRBD1. Per the germline V gene, CDR1 is MNHNS and CDR2 is SASEGT. This CDR3 region has 16 residues. V trimming: 2 bases; J trimming: 3 bases; junction bases outside the gene matches: 9. The CDR3 reads CASSEKGAISYYGYTF. Here the CDR3 DNA reads TGTGCCAGCAGTGAAAAGGGGGCGATCTCCTACTATGGCTACACCTTC.